This TCR beta chain was sequenced during a study of T cell repertoires in cytomegalovirus infection. On the study more broadly: Use of recently identified HLA-C-restricted and well-studied HLA-B-restricted CMV epitopes was part of the study.

In germline, CDR1 is LNHNV, CDR2 YYDKDF (reference sequence). The V end was cut by 8 bases, the J end by 6 bases, with 13 bases between. The CDR3 is made up of 13 amino acids. Concerning this clonotype: What it binds is unknown.

MiXCR was run by TCRdb on the reads, yielding one entry per CDR3 protein. The sample yields around 300,000 distinct CDR3 sequences, 20% to 25% seen once. The V call is TRBV15, the J call TRBJ2-2; a possible D gene is TRBD1 (5 bases). The sample was cultured PBMCs, taken from culture after CMV antigen stimulation. The sequence was obtained from a human donor in good health (CMV status not recorded). Some clones in this sample may be carry-over from other donors' samples. The CDR3 sequence: CATCPRGSGELFF. As DNA, the CDR3 is TGTGCCACCTGCCCTAGGGGTTCCGGGGAGCTGTTTTTT.